The TCR beta chain described here comes from a study of blood T cell repertoires in COVID-19. Study details: Samples came from the United States, Italy and Spain, spanning acute and convalescent COVID-19.

Per the germline V gene, CDR1 is KGHDR and CDR2 is SFDVKD. The CDR3 has 17 amino acids. Trimming at V came to 2 bases and at J to 8 bases, leaving 13 bases not matched to a gene. In the authors' workflow: Amplifying reference gene primers gave estimates of nucleated cell counts. Profiled with immunoSEQ multiplex PCR; TCRdb holds only in-frame clones, not every one. Clonal size and the V and J genes are those of that table, whereas D and trimming came from the DNA. The repertoire consists of about 150,000 clones, with roughly 80% occurring once and the leading ten covering about 29%. The V call is TRBV24-1, the J call TRBJ1-2; 10 positions agree with TRBD1. Sequencing input: peripheral blood. The origin of this receptor is a woman between 55 and 75 years old with acute or convalescent COVID-19. The CDR3: CATSDSGPGQGPEGYTF. CDR3 DNA: TGTGCCACCAGTGATTCAGGTCCGGGACAGGGGCCTGAAGGCTACACCTTC.